This note documents a single TCR beta chain sequence. The data belong to a study of cytomegalovirus exposure and HLA in healthy donors. In the PCR, 60 Vbeta and 13 Jbeta primers were used. Methods used by the authors: An analysis performed later counted about 80 million unique TCR beta chains (roughly 11 million of them shared). The repertoire was sequenced with immunoSEQ multiplex PCR; TCRdb's copy has only in-frame clones and lacks some. The V and J calls and the clone size are those of that table, but D and trimming were determined from the DNA. Among about 74,000 clones listed, over 60% were seen once. CDR1 and CDR2 (germline): SGHRS, YFSETQ. The CDR3 runs 15 residues. J gave up 3 bases and V 4 bases, and 6 bases lay outside the gene matches.

The TCR sequence derives from a woman aged 40 to 50 in good health and CMV-seropositive. Sequenced: PBMCs. V is TRBV5-1 and J is TRBJ2-3, with 9 bases lining up with TRBD1. Here the CDR3 reads CASSADRGRTDTQYF. The CDR3 DNA reads as TGCGCCAGCAGCGCAGACAGGGGGAGGACAGATACGCAGTATTTT. The full variable domain, rest sourced from reference TRBV5-1 and TRBJ2-3, is KAGVTQTPRYLIKTRGQQVTLSCSPISGHRSVSWYQQTPGQGLQFLFEYFSETQRNKGNFPGRFSGRQFSNSRSEMNVSTLELGDSALYLCASSADRGRTDTQYFGPGTRLTVL.